The TCR beta chain under discussion was sequenced for a study of blood T cell repertoires in COVID-19. Overall study context: Acute-phase and convalescent COVID-19 samples originated in the United States, Italy and Spain. Sample material is recorded as cDNA or gDNA derived from T cells, B-cell-depleted T cells, or PBMCs.

As processed by the authors: Reference gene primer amplification in the assay estimated nucleated cell counts. Assay: immunoSEQ multiplex PCR; the TCRdb copy retains only in-frame clones and omits some. D and trimming were read from the DNA, whereas the V and J calls and clone size are those reported in that table. Among about 120,000 clones listed, more than 75% were seen once. The receptor was isolated from a human donor in a cohort sampled during active COVID-19. Material: peripheral blood.

The CDR3 DNA is TGCGCCAGCAGCCTGACTAGCGGGGGCCGATCCTCCTACGAGCAGTACTTC. Translation gives CASSLTSGGRSSYEQYF. The rearrangement joins TRBV4-1 to TRBJ2-7, with TRBD2 matching over 12 bases. The trim removed 4 bases at V and 0 bases at J, leaving 7 bases unmatched. CDR1 MGHRA and CDR2 YSYEKL come from the germline V gene. This CDR3 region has 17 residues.